Listed here are 21 T cell receptor beta chains from one sample, sequenced in a study of vaccination and CD4 T cells after COVID-19. No antigens are known for them. Cultured CD4+ T cell DNA underwent sequencing with the Oncomine TCR Beta short-read assay. MiXCR, run by TCRdb on the PCR reads, gives a single entry per CDR3 protein. The table records thousands of distinct CDR3 sequences, 45% of them present only once. Treatment denoted: approximately 9-day PBMC culture with coronavirus spike peptide pools or control peptides (ViraFEST assay). CD4+ T cells that came from the unexposed donor were collected before the COVID-19 pandemic (2011-2018). Input material: CD4+ T cells from blood, cultured in vitro. The receptors here all came from a human donor in good health.

This chain joins TRBV4-1 and TRBJ2-3; D possibly corresponds to TRBD1 (5 bases). V lost 1 base and J 1 base, leaving 6 bases between the germline ends. This CDR3 has 14 amino acids. In germline, CDR1 is MGHRA, CDR2 YSYEKL. The CDR3 region is CASSQVGGTDTQYF. Written as DNA, the CDR3 is TGCGCCAGCAGCCAAGTAGGGGGCACAGATACGCAGTATTTT.

This clonotype was counted once. The chain combines TRBV20-1 with TRBJ2-7, with no clear D. V dropped 2 bases and J dropped 3 bases, with 14 bases sitting between them. The germline V gene has CDR1 DFQATT and CDR2 SNEGSKA (reference sequence). The CDR3 is 14 residues long. The CDR3 DNA reads TGCAGTGCTAGACTGCCGGGCCTTAACTACGAGCAGTACTTC. It specifies CSARLPGLNYEQYF.

The rearrangement links TRBV5-5 to TRBJ1-2; possibly TRBD1 for D (6 bases). The V and J ends lost 4 bases and 2 bases respectively, with 12 bases between them. CDR3 length: 14 amino acids. The V gene's germline CDR1 is SGHKS and CDR2 YYEKEE (reference sequence). The CDR3 bases are TGTGCCAGCAGCGTAACCGGGACAAACTATGGCTACACCTTC. Translation: CASSVTGTNYGYTF.

Only a few counts were recorded for this clonotype. The junction and the germline gene differ at one end; a read error may be behind it. The chain is built from TRBV6-1 and TRBJ2-3, with 10 bases that match TRBD1. The CDR3 loop spans 16 amino acids. CDR1 MNHNS and CDR2 SASEGT come from the germline V gene. CDR3 sequence: CASSDQVTGGTDTQYF. The CDR3 coding sequence is TGTGCCAGCAGTGATCAAGTGACAGGGGGCACCGATACGCAGTATTTT.

This chain joins TRBV10-1 and TRBJ2-3, with 10 nucleotides matching TRBD2. The CDR3 totals 16 residues. Germline V gives CDR1 WNHNN, CDR2 SYGVQD (reference sequence). V lost 6 bases and J lost 3; bases outside the gene matches: 9. CDR3 loop: CASSRQAGLATDTQYF. The DNA of the CDR3 is TGCGCCAGCAGCCGACAGGCGGGACTAGCGACAGATACGCAGTATTTT.

The rearrangement links TRBV7-2 to TRBJ1-2, with D perhaps matching TRBD1 (5 bases). The germline V gene has CDR1 SGHTA and CDR2 FQGNSA. Trimming took off 6 bases at V and 3 bases at J, with 8 bases between the two ends. CDR3 size: 12 residues. The CDR3, as DNA: TGTGCCAGCAGTGGGGGATACTATGGCTACACCTTC. Protein: CASSGGYYGYTF.

This clonotype was recorded once. The chain couples TRBV20-1 to TRBJ2-4; D ambiguous. Trimming removed 1 base from V and 2 bases from J, with 12 bases in between. Germline V CDR1 and CDR2: DFQATT, SNEGSKA (reference sequence). The CDR3 consists of 15 residues. The DNA of the CDR3 is TGCAGTGCTAGAGGTGACGGAGCAACCAAAAACATTCAGTACTTC. Translated: CSARGDGATKNIQYF.

This sequence joins TRBV6-1 and TRBJ2-2; D gene ambiguous. The V end was cut by 10 bases, the J end by 0 bases, with 15 bases between. Germline V gene data show CDR1 as MNHNS and CDR2 as SASEGT. This CDR3 is built from 15 residues. CDR3 protein: CATRDTASNTGELFF. CDR3 nucleotide sequence: TGTGCCACCCGAGACACCGCCTCGAACACCGGGGAGCTGTTTTTT.

The rearrangement joins TRBV5-4 to TRBJ1-4, with TRBD1 identical over 7 bases. Trimming removed 4 bases from V and 5 bases from J; junction bases left unmatched: 8. This CDR3 is 15 amino acids long. Germline CDR1 SGHNT, CDR2 YYREEE (reference sequence). The CDR3 spells CASSQLQGPNEKLFF. Here the CDR3 DNA reads TGTGCCAGCAGCCAGCTACAGGGGCCCAATGAAAAACTGTTTTTT.

This clonotype came up a few times. The V and J genes are TRBV7-2 and TRBJ1-6; no reliable D call. Per the germline V gene, CDR1 is SGHTA and CDR2 is FQGNSA. Trimming took 4 bases from V and 14 from J, leaving 15 bases between them. This CDR3 comprises 13 residues. The CDR3 DNA reads TGTGCCAGCAGCTCCCGAAACCTGTTGGCCCTCCACTTT. Its translation: CASSSRNLLALHF.

This chain connects TRBV7-9 to TRBJ2-3; D not certain. The CDR3 has 15 amino acids. V was pared by 0 bases and J by 3 bases, with 10 bases between. Per germline, CDR1 SEHNR and CDR2 FQNEAQ (reference sequence). Written as DNA, the CDR3 is TGTGCCAGCAGCTTAGCAAAGGGATCAACAGATACGCAGTATTTT. This sequence encodes CASSLAKGSTDTQYF. The full variable domain, with the rest looked up from reference TRBV7-9 and TRBJ2-3, is DTGVSQNPRHKITKRGQNVTFRCDPISEHNRLYWYRQTLGQGPEFLTYFQNEAQLEKSRLLSDRFSAERPKGSFSTLEIQRTEQGDSAMYLCASSLAKGSTDTQYFGPGTRLTVL.

This clonotype was observed once. The CDR3 protein is CASSLAVSNTGELFF. The CDR3, as DNA: TGTGCCAGCAGCTTAGCGGTATCCAACACCGGGGAGCTGTTTTTT. The gene calls are TRBV7-6 and TRBJ2-2; D call uncertain. Germline V gene sequence: CDR1 SGHVS, CDR2 FNYEAQ. This CDR3 has 15 residues. Trimming took 0 bases from V and 2 from J, leaving 7 bases between them.

The CDR3 is CSAHGGLAGRYSTDTQYF. The CDR3 nucleotides are TGCAGTGCCCATGGGGGGCTAGCGGGGCGATATAGCACAGATACGCAGTATTTT. The V call is TRBV20-1, the J call TRBJ2-3, with 9 bases matching TRBD2. The CDR3 covers 18 residues. J gave up 0 bases and V 6 bases, and 16 bases lay outside the gene matches. Germline values: CDR1 DFQATT, CDR2 SNEGSKA (reference sequence).

The chain employs TRBV28 and TRBJ1-1; 7 bases are shared with TRBD1. Per germline, CDR1 MDHEN and CDR2 SYDVKM. The length of the CDR3 is 12 residues. The V and J ends lost 7 bases and 9 bases, in that order; junction bases with no gene match: 8. The CDR3 is CASTTGDIQAFF. In nucleotides, the CDR3 is TGTGCCAGCACCACAGGGGATATCCAAGCTTTCTTT.

A few counts support this clonotype. Here the CDR3 reads CASSYRANTGELFF. The CDR3 coding sequence is TGTGCCAGCAGTTACAGGGCGAACACCGGGGAGCTGTTTTTT. The chain couples TRBV27 to TRBJ2-2; D is possibly TRBD1 (6 bases). This CDR3 is built from 14 residues. Germline CDR1 reads MNHEY; CDR2 reads SMNVEV (reference sequence). Trimming left V 4 bases short and J 0 bases short, with 6 bases between.

V is TRBV7-9 and J is TRBJ2-1; 10 nucleotides line up with TRBD2. The CDR3 contains 16 residues. Germline V gene data show CDR1 as SEHNR and CDR2 as FQNEAQ (reference sequence). The trim removed 2 bases at V and 6 bases at J, leaving 7 bases unmatched. The CDR3 spells CASSLPGTSAINEQFF. CDR3 sequence (DNA): TGTGCCAGCAGCTTACCCGGGACTAGCGCTATCAATGAGCAGTTCTTC.

This clonotype was found a few times. The rearrangement uses TRBV19 and TRBJ2-5; D may be TRBD2 (5 bases). CDR3 size: 13 residues. Trimming removed 6 bases at V and 6 bases at J, with 14 bases between. In germline, CDR1 is LNHDA, CDR2 SQIVND (reference sequence). CDR3 amino acids: CASRKLGGQTQYF. The CDR3 nucleotides are TGTGCCAGTAGAAAACTAGGAGGACAGACCCAGTACTTC.

This clonotype was seen a few times. The CDR3 here is CATSDPGTAYGYTF. CDR3 coding DNA: TGTGCCACCAGTGATCCCGGGACAGCCTATGGCTACACCTTC. The V and J genes are TRBV24-1 and TRBJ1-2, with 7 bases aligning to TRBD1. Germline trimming cut 3 bases from V and 4 bases from J; bases unmatched to any gene: 4. The CDR3 spans 14 residues. The germline gives CDR1 KGHDR, CDR2 SFDVKD.

The chain joins TRBV19 to TRBJ1-5; 9 bases are a match to TRBD1. CDR1 and CDR2 (germline): LNHDA, SQIVND (reference sequence). Trimming took 1 base from V and 2 from J; bases not matched to a gene: 3. This CDR3 region has 16 residues. This CDR3 reads CASSIGGQGGNQPQHF. The CDR3 bases are TGTGCCAGTAGTATAGGGGGACAGGGCGGCAATCAGCCCCAGCATTTT.

The chain has TRBV15 and TRBJ2-2; tentative D call: TRBD2 (7 bases). The ends were cut back, 3 bases at V and 3 bases at J, with 14 bases in the middle. This CDR3 is 16 amino acids long. Germline CDR1 LNHNV, CDR2 YYDKDF (reference sequence). CDR3 sequence reads: CATSRAGGPYTGELFF. The CDR3 DNA follows: TGTGCCACCAGCAGGGCCGGGGGGCCCTACACCGGGGAGCTGTTTTTT.

Only one count was recorded for this clonotype. This chain links TRBV19 with TRBJ2-2, with 16 nucleotides matching TRBD2. The CDR3 runs 18 residues. The V and J ends lost 4 bases and 8 bases, in that order; junction bases with no gene match: 10. CDR1 is LNHDA and CDR2 is SQIVND in the germline V gene (reference sequence). The CDR3 loop is CASSTGLAGGPGMGELFF. The CDR3 coding sequence is TGTGCCAGTAGTACGGGACTAGCGGGAGGGCCGGGGATGGGGGAGCTGTTTTTT.